One TCR beta chain is described in this entry. Its target is not known. The length of the CDR3 is 16 residues. Trimming at V came to 6 bases and at J to 4 bases, leaving 18 bases not matched to a gene. CDR1 and CDR2 from the germline V gene are SQVTM and ANQGSEA. The data stem from a study of T cell responses to AZD1222 COVID-19 vaccine. Study information: Whether given at about 4 or about 12 weeks, second doses were pooled.

The protocol was immunoSEQ multiplex PCR, while the TCRdb copy is restricted to in-frame clones and leaves out a portion. In the table there are some 92,000 clones, 90% to 95% of which are singletons. Broader study findings: Spike-specific TCR breadth and depth went up after people got two AZD1222 doses. The donor group comprised mostly white British people and more females; the analysis possibly underestimated clonal diversity. Mapped onto spike, vaccine-associated CD4 TCRs spanned it and were dominant at 160-218 and 743-854.

The specimen was peripheral blood, collected on day 0 of AZD1222 vaccination. The sequence derives from an adult in good health. The chain joins TRBV29-1 to TRBJ2-7; TRBD1 matches at 7 bases. CDR3 protein: CSVKTLPFGTEYEQYF. DNA of the CDR3: TGCAGCGTCAAAACCCTCCCGTTCGGGACAGAGTACGAGCAGTACTTC.